This T cell receptor beta chain was sequenced for a study of T cell responses to AZD1222 COVID-19 vaccine. V lost 5 bases and J lost 1; bases outside the gene matches: 7. This CDR3 region has 16 residues. The germline gives CDR1 PRHDT, CDR2 FYEKMQ (reference sequence). Here immunoSEQ multiplex PCR was the method, and the copy in TCRdb shows in-frame clones only, minus some. The sample includes 150,000 to 200,000 clones, about 90% seen only once; the top ten take roughly 4.3%. The sequence was collected from an adult in good health. The chain couples TRBV13 to TRBJ2-5; TRBD2 matches at 10 bases. The starting material was peripheral blood, obtained on day 0 of MenACWY control vaccination. In nucleotides, the CDR3 is TGTGCCAGCAGCATCTCGGGACTAGCGTTCCAAGAGACCCAGTACTTC. Translating it yields CASSISGLAFQETQYF.